The 13 T cell receptor beta chains presented below share a single source sample, sequenced in a study of chemoradiotherapy in HPV16-positive cancers. Assay used: immunoSEQ multiplex PCR; TCRdb lists only in-frame clones, some missing. The sample yields fewer than 11,000 clones, around four fifths seen once. Sequences were derived from tumor tissue, sampled from a patient who underwent chemoradiotherapy. The source of these receptors is a human donor with HPV-associated anogenital cancer.

In its sample, this clone was seen once. The chain links TRBV28 to TRBJ2-7; D gene unclear. The CDR3 contains 12 residues. Germline CDR1 and CDR2: MDHEN and SYDVKM. Deletions cut 3 bases from V and 2 bases from J, with 5 bases between. The CDR3 sequence: CASSFATYEQYF. The CDR3 DNA sequence: TGTGCCAGCAGTTTCGCCACCTACGAGCAGTACTTC.

This clone has a single count. This sequence joins TRBV7-9 and TRBJ2-7, with no clear D. The CDR3 covers 12 residues. Germline lookup yields CDR1 SEHNR and CDR2 FQNEAQ (reference sequence). V was trimmed by 3 bases and J by 3 bases, leaving 6 bases between them. The CDR3 DNA follows: TGTGCCAGCAGCTTGGAGAACTACGAGCAGTACTTC. This gives the protein CASSLENYEQYF.

On this clone itself: Mismatch with germline at one junction end may stem from a read error. The sample holds other DNA sequences that translate to the same CDR3. The chain joins TRBV13 to TRBJ1-1; no clear D gene. Germline loops: CDR1 PRHDT, CDR2 FYEKMQ (reference sequence). This CDR3 is built from 13 residues. DNA for the CDR3: TGCGCCAGCAGCTTAGGAGTGAACACTGAAGCTTTCTTT. Amino acid sequence: CASSLGVNTEAFF.

The rearrangement joins TRBV4-1 to TRBJ1-2; TRBD1 matches 10 bases. CDR1 and CDR2 from the germline V gene are MGHRA and YSYEKL. V lost 4 bases, J lost 1 base, and 12 bases stayed unmatched. The CDR3 runs 18 residues. As DNA, the CDR3 is TGCGCCAGCAGCCCCAAGGCAGGGACAGGGGCTAATAACTATGGCTACACCTTC. It translates to CASSPKAGTGANNYGYTF.

The genes are TRBV28 and TRBJ2-5; TRBD2 matches 10 bases. Unmatched junction bases numbered 7, after V lost 8 bases and J lost 7 bases. Germline V gene data show CDR1 as MDHEN and CDR2 as SYDVKM. This CDR3 has 13 residues. The CDR3 nucleotides are TGTGCCAGCTTACTAGCGGGGACCGGGACCCAGTACTTC. Protein: CASLLAGTGTQYF.

The chain has TRBV7-2 and TRBJ1-1, with no clear D. The CDR3 has 13 residues. Per the germline V gene, CDR1 is SGHTA and CDR2 is FQGNSA. Deletions cut 5 bases from V and 1 base from J, with 8 bases between. The CDR3 DNA sequence: TGTGCCAGCAGCCCCATGACGAACACTGAAGCTTTCTTT. This encodes CASSPMTNTEAFF.

The chain recombines TRBV19 with TRBJ1-6; 7 nucleotides align to TRBD1. The CDR3 sequence is 18 residues long. Germline V CDR1 and CDR2: LNHDA, SQIVND (reference sequence). The V gene end was trimmed by 8 bases and the J gene end by 2 bases; junction bases not matched to a gene: 15. CDR3 amino acids: CASAPNPGQTTYNSPLHF. The CDR3 DNA reads as TGTGCCAGTGCTCCCAACCCGGGACAGACTACCTATAATTCACCCCTCCACTTT.

V usage is TRBV5-4 and J usage is TRBJ2-1; possibly TRBD2 for D (6 bases). The germline gives CDR1 SGHNT, CDR2 YYREEE (reference sequence). CDR3 length: 15 residues. V dropped 2 bases and J dropped 4 bases, with 13 bases sitting between them. The CDR3 loop reads CASSFYGGSYNEQFF. As DNA, the CDR3 is TGTGCCAGCAGCTTTTACGGGGGATCATACAATGAGCAGTTCTTC.

This clone appeared a single time. The chain carries TRBV30 and TRBJ1-5; D perhaps matches TRBD1 (5 bases). V was trimmed by 3 bases and J by 5 bases, leaving 17 bases between them. Germline loops: CDR1 GTSNPN, CDR2 SVGIG (reference sequence). The CDR3 runs to 15 residues. CDR3 residues: CAWSPRRRGDQPQHF. In DNA form, the CDR3 reads TGTGCCTGGAGCCCTAGACGACGGGGGGATCAGCCCCAGCATTTT.

The chain has TRBV9 and TRBJ1-2, with D tentatively TRBD1 (5 bases). Trimming cost V 4 bases and J 3 bases, with 16 bases left between them. The length of the CDR3 is 15 residues. Germline V gives CDR1 SGDLS, CDR2 YYNGEE. The CDR3 nucleotides read TGTGCCAGCAGCATTGACGGGGGAGGGGACTATGGCTACACCTTC. This codes for CASSIDGGGDYGYTF.

This clone occurred a few times. The gene calls are TRBV15 and TRBJ2-2; the D is unclear. This CDR3 comprises 17 residues. The V end was cut by 1 base, the J end by 0 bases, with 12 bases between. The germline gives CDR1 LNHNV, CDR2 YYDKDF (reference sequence). As DNA, the CDR3 is TGTGCCACCAGCAGAGTTATGAGACACCCGAACACCGGGGAGCTGTTTTTT. Amino acid sequence: CATSRVMRHPNTGELFF.

This chain's CDR3 is CASKVGQGIGQPQHF. CDR3 DNA sequence: TGTGCCAGCAAGGTGGGACAGGGTATCGGTCAGCCCCAGCATTTT. The rearrangement links TRBV28 to TRBJ1-5; 9 bases match TRBD1. V dropped 7 bases and J dropped 6; count of bases not matched to a gene: 10. Per germline, CDR1 MDHEN and CDR2 SYDVKM. CDR3 length: 15 amino acids.

The chain combines TRBV6-1 with TRBJ1-5, with D maybe TRBD1 (6 bases). The germline V gene has CDR1 MNHNS and CDR2 SASEGT. This CDR3 has 15 residues. V was shortened by 5 bases and J by 3 bases, with 14 bases between the two germline ends. The DNA for the CDR3 is TGTGCCAGCAGTAAACAGGGCTTAGTCAATCAGCCCCAGCATTTT. It encodes CASSKQGLVNQPQHF.